This T cell receptor (beta chain) was captured in a study of cytomegalovirus exposure and HLA in healthy donors. The V gene's germline CDR1 is MGHDK and CDR2 SYGVNS. Trimming removed 4 bases at V and 4 bases at J, with 11 bases between. The CDR3 spans 14 residues. In the PCR, 60 Vbeta and 13 Jbeta primers were used. Method: immunoSEQ multiplex PCR; TCRdb's copy keeps in-frame clones and lacks some. Counted here are around 150,000 clones, around 67% occurring once; the ten biggest clones make up 4% to 5.5%. V is TRBV25-1 and J is TRBJ1-5; D not certain. This TCR was sampled from a young woman in good health and CMV-seropositive. Sequencing input: PBMCs. The CDR3 DNA follows: TGTGCCAGCAGTGGAGGGAACCTAAATCAGCCCCAGCATTTT. It translates to CASSGGNLNQPQHF.